This is a list of T cell receptor beta chains from one sample in a study of cytomegalovirus exposure and HLA in healthy donors. Sequenced by immunoSEQ multiplex PCR; TCRdb stores in-frame clones only, minus some. The sample lists about 120,000 clones; approximately 90% were seen once. Sequences were obtained from PBMCs. These receptors were taken from a woman aged 25 to 45 in good health and CMV-seropositive. The CDR3 runs from the conserved cysteine through the conserved F or W. The order of the fields is V gene, J gene, D gene, clone size, CDR3 protein, CDR3 DNA. A D gene is named only where the DNA matches it firmly. Clone size is not always given. Where it is, it says once, few, many or a class for expanded clones.

V gene: TRBV4-3
J gene: TRBJ1-1
D gene: -
clone size: -
CDR3 protein: CASSQDWQVGNTEAFF
CDR3 DNA: TGCGCCAGCAGCCAAGATTGGCAGGTGGGGAACACTGAAGCTTTCTTT

V gene: TRBV19
J gene: TRBJ2-2
D gene: TRBD2
clone size: -
CDR3 protein: CASSIKRGTGELFF
CDR3 DNA: TGTGCCAGTAGTATTAAGCGGGGCACCGGGGAGCTGTTTTTT

V gene: TRBV4-1
J gene: TRBJ2-1
D gene: -
clone size: few
CDR3 protein: CASSHMRGTNYNEQFF
CDR3 DNA: TGCGCCAGCAGCCATATGAGGGGGACTAACTACAATGAGCAGTTCTTC

V gene: TRBV4-1
J gene: TRBJ1-5
D gene: TRBD1
clone size: once
CDR3 protein: CASSQRQGGKGQPQHF
CDR3 DNA: TGCGCCAGCAGCCAAAGACAGGGGGGGAAGGGTCAGCCCCAGCATTTT

V gene: TRBV7-3
J gene: TRBJ2-1
D gene: -
clone size: -
CDR3 protein: CASSPSGAYNEQFF
CDR3 DNA: TGTGCCAGCAGCCCGAGCGGAGCCTACAATGAGCAGTTCTTC

V gene: TRBV5-4
J gene: TRBJ2-7
D gene: TRBD1
clone size: -
CDR3 protein: CASSMDRDYEQYF
CDR3 DNA: TGTGCCAGCAGCATGGACAGGGATTACGAGCAGTACTTC

V gene: TRBV28
J gene: TRBJ1-1
D gene: -
clone size: -
CDR3 protein: CASSLTLNTEAFF
CDR3 DNA: TGTGCCAGCAGTCTGACACTGAACACTGAAGCTTTCTTT

V gene: TRBV27
J gene: TRBJ2-1
D gene: -
clone size: -
CDR3 protein: CASSILAASEQFF
CDR3 DNA: TGTGCCAGCAGTATCCTAGCCGCAAGTGAGCAGTTCTTC

V gene: TRBV4-2
J gene: TRBJ2-2
D gene: TRBD1
clone size: -
CDR3 protein: CASSQETGTDNSNTGELFF
CDR3 DNA: TGTGCCAGCAGCCAAGAGACCGGGACAGATAATTCGAACACCGGGGAGCTGTTTTTT

V gene: TRBV18
J gene: TRBJ2-1
D gene: TRBD2
clone size: once
CDR3 protein: CASSPKLAGGHYNEQFF
CDR3 DNA: TGTGCCAGCTCACCTAAGCTAGCGGGGGGCCATTACAATGAGCAGTTCTTC

V gene: TRBV6-5
J gene: TRBJ1-6
D gene: -
clone size: -
CDR3 protein: CASSYGQGYSPLHF
CDR3 DNA: TGTGCCAGCAGTTACGGGCAGGGTTATTCACCCCTCCACTTT

V gene: TRBV23-1
J gene: TRBJ1-5
D gene: TRBD1
clone size: -
CDR3 protein: CASSLPGQGRSNQPQHF
CDR3 DNA: TGCGCCAGCAGTCTCCCGGGACAGGGTCGGAGCAATCAGCCCCAGCATTTT

V gene: TRBV13
J gene: TRBJ2-7
D gene: -
clone size: few
CDR3 protein: CASSHQGAEQYF
CDR3 DNA: TGTGCCAGCAGTCATCAGGGTGCCGAGCAGTACTTC

V gene: TRBV19
J gene: TRBJ1-2
D gene: TRBD1
clone size: once
CDR3 protein: CASRDRGTSNYGYTF
CDR3 DNA: TGTGCCAGTAGGGACAGGGGAACGTCTAACTATGGCTACACCTTC

V gene: TRBV5-6
J gene: TRBJ2-1
D gene: -
clone size: -
CDR3 protein: CASSQIGKGGNEQFF
CDR3 DNA: TGTGCCAGCAGCCAAATTGGGAAGGGAGGTAATGAGCAGTTCTTC

V gene: TRBV27
J gene: TRBJ1-1
D gene: -
clone size: -
CDR3 protein: CASSSGRGAFF
CDR3 DNA: TGTGCCAGCAGTTCGGGACGGGGGGCTTTCTTT

V gene: TRBV9
J gene: TRBJ2-1
D gene: TRBD2
clone size: -
CDR3 protein: CASSVGLADNEQFF
CDR3 DNA: TGTGCCAGCAGCGTTGGACTAGCGGACAATGAGCAGTTCTTC

V gene: TRBV9
J gene: TRBJ2-2
D gene: -
clone size: -
CDR3 protein: CASSVGLVSGELFF
CDR3 DNA: TGTGCCAGCAGCGTAGGGCTAGTTTCCGGGGAGCTGTTTTTT

V gene: TRBV2
J gene: TRBJ2-3
D gene: -
clone size: few
CDR3 protein: CASIRRPRVSDTQYF
CDR3 DNA: TGTGCCAGCATCAGAAGGCCCAGGGTTAGTGATACGCAGTATTTT

V gene: TRBV4-1
J gene: TRBJ2-5
D gene: TRBD1
clone size: -
CDR3 protein: CASSQDGSDRETQYF
CDR3 DNA: TGCGCCAGCAGCCAAGATGGGTCGGACAGGGAGACCCAGTACTTC

V gene: TRBV2
J gene: TRBJ2-1
D gene: TRBD2
clone size: once
CDR3 protein: CASSPGTSGDRYNEQFF
CDR3 DNA: TGTGCCAGCAGCCCCGGGACTAGCGGGGACCGATACAATGAGCAGTTCTTC

V gene: TRBV4-1
J gene: TRBJ2-7
D gene: TRBD1
clone size: once
CDR3 protein: CASSQEGTGAYEQYF
CDR3 DNA: TGCGCCAGCAGCCAAGAAGGGACAGGAGCCTACGAGCAGTACTTC

V gene: TRBV27
J gene: TRBJ1-5
D gene: -
clone size: -
CDR3 protein: CASSSTSSNQPQHF
CDR3 DNA: TGTGCCAGCAGTTCGACATCTAGCAATCAGCCCCAGCATTTT

V gene: TRBV15
J gene: TRBJ2-2
D gene: -
clone size: -
CDR3 protein: CATSRDWQGTGELFF
CDR3 DNA: TGTGCCACCAGCAGAGATTGGCAGGGGACCGGGGAGCTGTTTTTT

V gene: TRBV6-1
J gene: TRBJ1-6
D gene: TRBD1
clone size: -
CDR3 protein: CASSAWGTGTGLGSPLHF
CDR3 DNA: TGTGCCAGCAGTGCGTGGGGGACAGGGACGGGGTTAGGTTCACCCCTCCACTTT

V gene: TRBV11-3
J gene: TRBJ2-3
D gene: TRBD2
clone size: -
CDR3 protein: CASSPSGGGTDTQYF
CDR3 DNA: TGTGCCAGCAGCCCTAGCGGGGGGGGCACAGATACGCAGTATTTT

V gene: TRBV11-1
J gene: TRBJ1-6
D gene: TRBD1
clone size: -
CDR3 protein: CASSWGTGNNSPLHF
CDR3 DNA: TGTGCCAGCAGCTGGGGGACAGGGAATAATTCACCCCTCCACTTT

V gene: TRBV5-1
J gene: TRBJ2-1
D gene: TRBD2
clone size: once
CDR3 protein: CASRVRPGLAGGPKFF
CDR3 DNA: TGCGCCAGCAGGGTACGACCGGGACTAGCGGGAGGGCCAAAGTTCTTC

V gene: TRBV28
J gene: TRBJ1-2
D gene: TRBD1
clone size: -
CDR3 protein: CASTRTGTNYGYTF
CDR3 DNA: TGTGCCAGCACCCGGACAGGAACGAACTATGGCTACACCTTC

V gene: TRBV15
J gene: TRBJ2-7
D gene: TRBD1
clone size: -
CDR3 protein: CATSRGRDSVFYEQYF
CDR3 DNA: TGTGCCACCAGCAGGGGCCGGGACAGCGTTTTCTACGAGCAGTACTTC

V gene: TRBV14
J gene: TRBJ1-2
D gene: TRBD1
clone size: -
CDR3 protein: CASSRGQAAVYGYTF
CDR3 DNA: TGTGCCAGCAGCCGAGGACAGGCGGCAGTCTATGGCTACACCTTC

V gene: TRBV10-3
J gene: TRBJ1-1
D gene: -
clone size: -
CDR3 protein: CAISRHEGNTEAFF
CDR3 DNA: TGTGCCATCAGCCGACACGAGGGTAACACTGAAGCTTTCTTT

V gene: TRBV5-1
J gene: TRBJ2-7
D gene: TRBD1
clone size: once
CDR3 protein: CASSLDRGGYEQYF
CDR3 DNA: TGCGCCAGCAGCCTAGACAGGGGGGGATACGAGCAGTACTTC

V gene: TRBV28
J gene: TRBJ2-7
D gene: -
clone size: -
CDR3 protein: CASSLTGRNQYEQYF
CDR3 DNA: TGTGCCAGCAGTTTAACCGGGAGAAACCAGTACGAGCAGTACTTC

V gene: TRBV9
J gene: TRBJ1-2
D gene: -
clone size: once
CDR3 protein: CASSVTVGRDGYTF
CDR3 DNA: TGTGCCAGCAGCGTAACAGTAGGGAGGGACGGCTACACCTTC

V gene: TRBV6-6
J gene: TRBJ2-2
D gene: TRBD2
clone size: -
CDR3 protein: CASSKRTSGSSGELFF
CDR3 DNA: TGTGCCAGCAGTAAACGGACTAGCGGGAGTTCTGGGGAGCTGTTTTTT

V gene: TRBV7-9
J gene: TRBJ2-1
D gene: TRBD2
clone size: -
CDR3 protein: CASSSPLAGGDNEQFF
CDR3 DNA: TGTGCCAGCAGCTCCCCGCTAGCGGGAGGGGACAATGAGCAGTTCTTC

V gene: TRBV11-2
J gene: TRBJ2-3
D gene: TRBD1
clone size: -
CDR3 protein: CASSLGGTGQGHPDTQYF
CDR3 DNA: TGTGCCAGCAGCTTAGGAGGTACGGGACAGGGTCATCCAGATACGCAGTATTTT

V gene: TRBV5-1
J gene: TRBJ2-5
D gene: -
clone size: -
CDR3 protein: CASSPRAETQYF
CDR3 DNA: TGCGCCAGCTCCCCCCGTGCGGAGACCCAGTACTTC